A few counts support the clone carrying this T cell receptor (beta chain). Time point in this sample: newly diagnosed GD, antithyroid drugs for less than 3 months. RNA isolated from PBMCs was used to make the TCR library. V lost 1 base and J lost 4, with 13 bases in between. Germline values: CDR1 SNHLY, CDR2 FYNNEI. This CDR3 has 15 residues. This record belongs to a study of regulatory T cells in long-lasting Graves disease. With iRepertoire HTBI primers and Arm-PCR of CDR3 regions, TCR beta libraries were built. TCRdb fed the multiplex PCR reads into MiXCR, producing one record per CDR3 protein. The repertoire holds some 400,000 distinct CDR3 sequences, about 15% seen once, with around 17% in the top ten. These sequences were also reported in another study, on T cells in Graves' hyperthyroidism and ophthalmopathy. That study adds: First-round RT-PCR targeting the TCR CDR3 was performed with the HTBI primer set.

Sequencing was performed on peripheral blood mononuclear cells (PBMCs), taken at new diagnosis, from a patient treated with antithyroid drugs. The chain joins TRBV2 to TRBJ1-1, with D perhaps TRBD1 (5 bases). The TCR comes from a woman in her 30s with Graves disease. The CDR3 protein is CASSEVPARGTEAFF. In DNA form, the CDR3 reads TGTGCCAGCAGTGAAGTTCCAGCGAGGGGCACTGAAGCTTTCTTT.